This T cell receptor (beta chain) was captured in a study of blood T cell repertoires in COVID-19. The wider study: PBMCs, B-cell-depleted T cells, or T cells were the source of the cDNA or gDNA that made up the material.

Assay: immunoSEQ multiplex PCR; the TCRdb copy retains only in-frame clones and omits some. The table includes under 300,000 clones, more than 75% detected once. This clonotype originated in a woman in her forties or fifties who had been exposed to COVID-19. Sequenced input: PBMCs or T cells enriched from blood (not recorded which).

The CDR3 nucleotides are TGTGCCAGCAGACCACCGGGACAGGGCTATGGCTACACCTTC. Its protein product is CASRPPGQGYGYTF. The chain carries TRBV27 and TRBJ1-2, with 9 bases aligning to TRBD1. There are 14 residues in the CDR3. With 6 bases clipped from V and 4 bases from J, the junction kept 6 bases outside the gene matches. Germline CDR1 MNHEY, CDR2 SMNVEV (reference sequence).